This record covers a single T cell receptor beta chain. Its antigen is unknown. cDNA libraries for TCR alpha and TCR beta, carrying sample barcodes and UMIs, came from 5'RACE with constant-segment primers. A single record per CDR3 protein comes from TCRdb applying MiXCR to the 5' RACE reads. The sample lists nearly 110,000 distinct CDR3 sequences, over 15% seen once, with around 28% in the top ten. The record originates from a study of T-cell memory formation after mild COVID-19. The ends were cut back, 0 bases at V and 0 bases at J, with 10 bases in the middle. This CDR3 spans 16 amino acids. The V gene's germline CDR1 is SGDLS and CDR2 YYNGEE. The study, taken as a whole, reports: Contracting clones from day 15 to 85 showed balanced CD4/CD8; later expanders favored CD4+.

The sequence was collected from an adult woman who had mild COVID-19 (a few samples of this study predate the infection). Cell type and time point are not known. This chain links TRBV9 with TRBJ1-3, with a tentative D call TRBD1 (5 bases). Material for sequencing was PBMCs or a T cell subset sorted from them (not recorded which). The CDR3 spells CASSVVGDFSGNTIYF. As DNA, the CDR3 is TGTGCCAGCAGCGTAGTAGGGGACTTCTCTGGAAACACCATATATTTT.